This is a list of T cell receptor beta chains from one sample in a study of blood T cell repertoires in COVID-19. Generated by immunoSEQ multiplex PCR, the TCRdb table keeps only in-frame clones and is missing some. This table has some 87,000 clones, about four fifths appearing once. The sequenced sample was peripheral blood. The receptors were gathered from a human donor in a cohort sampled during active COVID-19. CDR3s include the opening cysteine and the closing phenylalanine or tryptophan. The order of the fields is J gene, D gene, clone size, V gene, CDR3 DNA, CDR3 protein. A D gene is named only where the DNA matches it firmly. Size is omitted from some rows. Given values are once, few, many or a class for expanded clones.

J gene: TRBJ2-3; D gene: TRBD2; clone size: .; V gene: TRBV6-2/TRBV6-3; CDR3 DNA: TGTGCCAGCAGTTACACCGGGGGGGCAGATACGCAGTATTTT; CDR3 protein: CASSYTGGADTQYF
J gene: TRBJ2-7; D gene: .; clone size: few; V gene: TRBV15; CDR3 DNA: TGTGCCACCAGCAGAGAGGAGGACAGATCTATCCAGTACTTC; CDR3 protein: CATSREEDRSIQYF
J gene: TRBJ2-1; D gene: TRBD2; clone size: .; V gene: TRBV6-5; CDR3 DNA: TGTGCCAGCAGTTTGGCTAGCGGGACGGGGAATGAGCAGTTCTTC; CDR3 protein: CASSLASGTGNEQFF
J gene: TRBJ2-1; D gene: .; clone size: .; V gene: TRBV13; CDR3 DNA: TGTGCCAGCAGCTTGGAAAGAGGGTCCCAGTTCTTC; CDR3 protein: CASSLERGSQFF
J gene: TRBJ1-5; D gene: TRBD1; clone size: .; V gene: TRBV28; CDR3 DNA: TGTGCCAGCAGCACAGGGGGGCCCTATAGCAATCAGCCCCAGCATTTT; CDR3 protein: CASSTGGPYSNQPQHF
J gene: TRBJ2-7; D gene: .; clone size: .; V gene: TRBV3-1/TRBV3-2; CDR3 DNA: TGTGCCAGCAGTCTGGACCAGGGGCCCTACGAGCAGTACTTC; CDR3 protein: CASSLDQGPYEQYF
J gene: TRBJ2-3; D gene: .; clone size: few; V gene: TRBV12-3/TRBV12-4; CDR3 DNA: TGTGCCAGCGGATTACCGGGAGATACGCAGTATTTT; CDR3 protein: CASGLPGDTQYF
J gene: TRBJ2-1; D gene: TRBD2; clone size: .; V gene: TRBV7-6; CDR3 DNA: TGTGCCAGCAGCTTAGGACTAGCTGGCAATGAGCAGTTCTTC; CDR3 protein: CASSLGLAGNEQFF
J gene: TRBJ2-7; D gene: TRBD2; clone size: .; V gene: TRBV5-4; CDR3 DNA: TGTGCCAGCAGCCTGCGGACTAGCGTCTACGAGCAGTACTTC; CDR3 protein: CASSLRTSVYEQYF
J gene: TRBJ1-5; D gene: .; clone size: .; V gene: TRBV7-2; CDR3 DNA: TGTGCCAGCAGCTGGCCAGGGAATCAGCCCCAGCATTTT; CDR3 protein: CASSWPGNQPQHF
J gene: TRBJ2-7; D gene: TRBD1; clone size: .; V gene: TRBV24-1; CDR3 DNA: TGTGCCACCAGTGACCCGGGACAGGGGGATGAGCAGTACTTC; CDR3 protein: CATSDPGQGDEQYF
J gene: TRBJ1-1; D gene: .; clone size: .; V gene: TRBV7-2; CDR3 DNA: TGTGCCAGCAGGCCTCGAGGGCTGAACACTGAAGCTTTCTTT; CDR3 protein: CASRPRGLNTEAFF
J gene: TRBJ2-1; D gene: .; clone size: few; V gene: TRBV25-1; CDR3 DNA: TGTGCCAGCCGAGAGGCTTACAATGAGCAGTTCTTC; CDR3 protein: CASREAYNEQFF
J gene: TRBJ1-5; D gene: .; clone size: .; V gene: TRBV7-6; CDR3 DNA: TGTGCCAGCAGCTTACTCCCTTGGAGCAGGGAAGGCAATCAGCCCCAGCATTTT; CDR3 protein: CASSLLPWSREGNQPQHF
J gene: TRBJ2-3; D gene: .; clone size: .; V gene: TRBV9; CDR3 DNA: TGTGCCAGCAGCGTAGTGAACTCAGATACGCAGTATTTT; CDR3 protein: CASSVVNSDTQYF
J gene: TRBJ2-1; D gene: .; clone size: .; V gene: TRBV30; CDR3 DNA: TGTGCCTGGATCAGGCTCGGGGTCAACAATGAGCAGTTCTTC; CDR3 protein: CAWIRLGVNNEQFF
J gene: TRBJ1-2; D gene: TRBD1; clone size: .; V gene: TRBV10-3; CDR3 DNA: TGTGCCATCAGTGAGGGACAGGGGGAGGATGGCTACACCTTC; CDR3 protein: CAISEGQGEDGYTF
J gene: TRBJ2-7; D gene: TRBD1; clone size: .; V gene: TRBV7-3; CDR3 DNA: TGTGCCAGCAGCTTCAGACAGGGTGACGAGCAGTACTTC; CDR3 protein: CASSFRQGDEQYF
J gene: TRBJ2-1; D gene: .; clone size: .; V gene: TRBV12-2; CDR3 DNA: TGTGCAAGTCGCTTGACAGCTAGCGGGAGTTACAATGAGCAGTTCTTC; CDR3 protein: CASRLTASGSYNEQFF
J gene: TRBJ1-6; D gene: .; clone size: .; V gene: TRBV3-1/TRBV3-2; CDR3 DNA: TGTGCCAGCAGCCAAGAGCCAGTATCGAATTCACCCCTCCACTTT; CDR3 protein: CASSQEPVSNSPLHF
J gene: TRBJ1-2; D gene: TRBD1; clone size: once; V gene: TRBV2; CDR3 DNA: TGTGCCAGCAATGATGACAGGGTCCTAGGCTACACCTTC; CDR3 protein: CASNDDRVLGYTF
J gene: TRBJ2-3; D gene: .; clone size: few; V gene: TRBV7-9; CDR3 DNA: TGTGCCAGCAGCTTCGGCCAGGGCGCCACAGATACGCAGTATTTT; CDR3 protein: CASSFGQGATDTQYF
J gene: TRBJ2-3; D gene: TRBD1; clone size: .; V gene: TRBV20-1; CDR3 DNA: TGCAGTGCTAGCTTAGGGGGCTCGCAGTATTTT; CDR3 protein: CSASLGGSQYF
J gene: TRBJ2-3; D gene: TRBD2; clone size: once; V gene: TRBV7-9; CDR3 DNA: TGTGCCAGCAGCTTAGCGGAGGTTAGCGGGAGTACAGATACGCAGTATTTT; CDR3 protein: CASSLAEVSGSTDTQYF